The 19 T cell receptor beta chains presented below share a single source sample, sequenced in a study of identical twins. TCRdb used MiXCR to reprocess the 5' RACE reads, holding one entry per CDR3 protein. The sample consists of 200,000 to 250,000 distinct CDR3 sequences, around 6.6% of them appearing once. In addition, the sample was reused for a study of yellow fever vaccine responses in identical twins.

Input material: memory (CD45RO+) T cells sorted from blood. These receptors were obtained from a woman aged 18-29 years in good health.

The CDR3 DNA is TGTGCCAGCAGGGACAGGGGATCTGGAAACACCATATATTTT. It codes for CASRDRGSGNTIYF. The chain has TRBV6-1 and TRBJ1-3, with TRBD1 matching over 9 bases. V dropped 6 bases and J dropped 1; count of bases not matched to a gene: 1. The CDR3 spans 14 residues. Germline CDR1 reads MNHNS; CDR2 reads SASEGT.

This clonotype turned up a few times. The J gene is TRBJ2-5, the V gene TRBV20-1, with 12 positions matching TRBD2. The CDR3 runs 17 residues. J was trimmed by 1 base and V by 4 bases; bases with no gene match: 10. Germline V gene lookup returns CDR1 DFQATT and CDR2 SNEGSKA (reference sequence). CDR3 sequence: CSATNRLAGEAQETQYF. The CDR3 DNA follows: TGCAGTGCTACAAACCGACTAGCGGGGGAGGCCCAAGAGACCCAGTACTTC.

This clonotype has at least ten counts. The chain employs TRBV12-3 or TRBV12-4 and TRBJ2-4, with D perhaps TRBD1 (7 bases). Between the trimmed V and J ends, which lost 6 bases and 2 bases, there was a span of 14 bases. The CDR3 covers 15 residues. CDR3 DNA sequence: TGTGCCAGCAGCGTCAGGGGGGTAACCAAAAACATTCAGTACTTC. This gives the protein CASSVRGVTKNIQYF.

This clonotype was seen only a few times. This chain uses TRBV5-1 with TRBJ2-2; 9 bases match TRBD1. The V and J ends lost 2 bases and 5 bases, in that order; junction bases with no gene match: 1. This CDR3 has 14 amino acids. Germline V gene data show CDR1 as SGHRS and CDR2 as YFSETQ. For the CDR3, the DNA is TGCGCCAGCAGCTTAGACAGGGGGACCGGGGAGCTGTTTTTT. Protein: CASSLDRGTGELFF. The variable domain in full, completed from reference TRBV5-1 and TRBJ2-2, reads KAGVTQTPRYLIKTRGQQVTLSCSPISGHRSVSWYQQTPGQGLQFLFEYFSETQRNKGNFPGRFSGRQFSNSRSEMNVSTLELGDSALYLCASSLDRGTGELFFGEGSRLTVL.

This sequence joins TRBV6-5 and TRBJ1-5, with a tentative D call TRBD1 (5 bases). CDR1 and CDR2 from the germline V gene are MNHEY and SVGAGI. Trimming removed 0 bases from V and 1 base from J, with 19 bases in between. The CDR3 loop spans 19 amino acids. The CDR3 here is CASSYSFPTQGRSNQPQHF. The CDR3 nucleotides are TGTGCCAGCAGTTACTCGTTTCCAACTCAGGGTCGGAGCAATCAGCCCCAGCATTTT.

The table lists this clonotype with many counts. This chain links TRBV5-5 with TRBJ1-1, with TRBD1 as a possible D gene (6 bases). V dropped 2 bases and J dropped 2 bases, with 13 bases sitting between them. The CDR3 totals 15 residues. Per germline, CDR1 SGHKS and CDR2 YYEKEE (reference sequence). CDR3 sequence reads: CASSFEGQTNTEAFF. CDR3 nucleotides: TGTGCCAGCAGCTTTGAAGGACAGACAAACACTGAAGCTTTCTTT.

The rearrangement links TRBV2 to TRBJ2-1; D perhaps matches TRBD1 (6 bases). The CDR3 consists of 15 residues. V was cut by 5 bases and J by 1 base, with 12 bases left in between. The V gene's germline CDR1 is SNHLY and CDR2 FYNNEI. This chain's CDR3 is CASSSTGFSYNEQFF. CDR3 DNA: TGTGCCAGCAGTTCTACAGGGTTTTCCTACAATGAGCAGTTCTTC.

This clonotype has just a few counts. V is TRBV5-1 and J is TRBJ2-7; 7 positions match TRBD1. J gave up 3 bases and V 0 bases, and 12 bases lay outside the gene matches. The germline gives CDR1 SGHRS, CDR2 YFSETQ. The CDR3 runs to 17 residues. The CDR3 coding sequence is TGCGCCAGCAGCTTGGGTACCGGACAGGTTCTCGTCTACGAGCAGTACGTC. This translates into CASSLGTGQVLVYEQYV.

This clonotype has at least ten counts. This chain connects TRBV27 to TRBJ2-5, with 8 bases aligning to TRBD1. Germline CDR1 MNHEY, CDR2 SMNVEV (reference sequence). V dropped 6 bases and J dropped 0; count of bases not matched to a gene: 6. The CDR3 loop spans 15 amino acids. CDR3 sequence (DNA): TGTGCCAGCAGACCCCGGGACAGGCACCAAGAGACCCAGTACTTC. Residues: CASRPRDRHQETQYF.

The CDR3: CASNPTSGSYEQYF. The CDR3 DNA reads TGTGCCAGCAACCCGACTAGCGGGAGCTACGAGCAGTACTTC. The V gene is TRBV6-1, the J gene TRBJ2-7; 12 nucleotides match TRBD2. This CDR3 has 14 residues. Trimming removed 7 bases from V and 3 bases from J; junction bases left unmatched: 4. Germline V gene data show CDR1 as MNHNS and CDR2 as SASEGT.

This clonotype was seen ten or more times. The rearrangement uses TRBV29-1 and TRBJ1-1; D is undetermined. V lost 7 bases to trimming and J lost 3 bases, with 9 bases between them. Germline CDR1 is SQVTM and CDR2 is ANQGSEA. This CDR3 comprises 11 residues. The CDR3 coding sequence is TGCAGCGACCTCGGGGACACTGAAGCTTTCTTT. It translates to CSDLGDTEAFF.

This clonotype was detected only a few times. CDR3 DNA sequence: TGTGCCAGCAGCCCGGGACAGACCCAACGACAAGAGACCCAGTACTTC. This encodes CASSPGQTQRQETQYF. The J gene is TRBJ2-5, the V gene TRBV7-9; 7 bases map to TRBD1. Looked up from germline, CDR1 is SEHNR and CDR2 is FQNEAQ (reference sequence). V dropped 5 bases and J dropped 2; count of bases not matched to a gene: 11. This CDR3 is 16 amino acids long.

The chain is built from TRBV28 and TRBJ2-4; the match to TRBD1 covers 9 bases. Looked up from germline, CDR1 is MDHEN and CDR2 is SYDVKM. Trimming took 6 bases from V and 7 from J; bases not matched to a gene: 13. This CDR3 has 16 residues. CDR3 residues: CASSQRTGEGSNIQYF. As DNA, the CDR3 is TGTGCCAGCAGCCAACGGACAGGGGAAGGTAGTAACATTCAGTACTTC.

This clonotype was seen ten or more times. CDR3: CAISMTGGETEAFF. Written as DNA, the CDR3 is TGTGCCATCAGTATGACAGGGGGCGAGACTGAAGCTTTCTTT. The chain employs TRBV10-3 and TRBJ1-1, with 10 bases aligning to TRBD1. From germline, CDR1 is ENHRY and CDR2 SYGVKD. After removal of 5 bases from V and 5 bases from J, the junction contained 5 bases not matched to a gene. The CDR3 has 14 amino acids.

This clonotype was detected a few times. V usage is TRBV28 and J usage is TRBJ1-1, with D possibly TRBD1 on 6 matching bases. Per germline, CDR1 MDHEN and CDR2 SYDVKM. The ends were cut back, 2 bases at V and 0 bases at J, with 13 bases in the middle. The CDR3 extends over 16 amino acids. The CDR3 loop is CASSLGQGGMNTEAFF. For the CDR3, the DNA is TGTGCCAGCAGTTTAGGCCAAGGGGGGATGAACACTGAAGCTTTCTTT.

The J gene is TRBJ2-7, the V gene TRBV20-1; 8 positions agree with TRBD2. Unmatched junction bases numbered 6, after V lost 4 bases and J lost 1 base. Germline loops: CDR1 DFQATT, CDR2 SNEGSKA (reference sequence). The CDR3 sequence is 14 residues long. The CDR3 nucleotides are TGCAGTGCTACCAGCGGGAGTAGTTCCTACGAGCAGTACTTC. Translating it yields CSATSGSSSYEQYF.

In this sample, this clonotype turned up many times. The chain employs TRBV7-8 and TRBJ2-1, with a weak D call TRBD1 (5 bases). Germline lookup yields CDR1 SGHVS and CDR2 FQNEAQ. Trimming pared 3 bases from V and 7 bases from J, leaving 13 bases between. The CDR3 has 14 amino acids. In DNA form, the CDR3 reads TGTGCCAGCAGCTTTGCAGGGCTGGGAAATGAGCAGTTCTTC. Translation gives CASSFAGLGNEQFF.

This clonotype came up a few times. The chain combines TRBV4-1 with TRBJ2-5, with TRBD2 matching over 14 bases. The CDR3 sequence is 21 residues long. CDR1 and CDR2 from the germline V gene are MGHRA and YSYEKL. V shed 0 bases and J 5 bases; nucleotides not matched to a gene: 17. The DNA of the CDR3 is TGCGCCAGCAGCCAAGAGGCCAGGGGACTAGCGGGGGAACCCTCTGGGGAGACCCAGTACTTC. Translated, it gives CASSQEARGLAGEPSGETQYF.

This clonotype was seen ten or more times. This chain joins TRBV5-1 and TRBJ2-5; perhaps TRBD1 as D (6 bases). This CDR3 comprises 15 residues. CDR1 and CDR2 from the germline V gene are SGHRS and YFSETQ. V was cut by 2 bases and J by 3 bases, with 14 bases left in between. The CDR3 protein is CASSFAGAKKETQYF. The CDR3 DNA follows: TGCGCCAGCAGCTTTGCAGGGGCGAAAAAAGAGACCCAGTACTTC.